This entry concerns a single T cell receptor beta chain. Its antigen is not known. The ends lost 6 bases at V and 3 bases at J; junction bases unmatched: 4. CDR1 is LNHDA and CDR2 is SQIVND in the germline V gene (reference sequence). The CDR3 extends over 14 amino acids. The data stem from a study of CD8 T cells in Susac syndrome. Whole-study results and caveats: By the study's own acknowledgment, its TCR sequencing and HLA analysis included relatively few individuals.

Sequencing of TCR beta was carried out in blood CD8+ and CD4+ T cells. A quantity of roughly 0.5 to 1 ug RNA underwent reverse transcription using random hexamers. Amplification of TCR beta CDR3 across 54 Vbeta and 13 Jbeta was performed with immunoSEQ multiplex PCR. A single record per CDR3 protein comes from TCRdb applying MiXCR to the immunoSEQ multiplex PCR reads. The table has roughly 120,000 distinct CDR3 sequences, 90% to 96% seen once. The sample was CD4+ T cells from PBMCs. This TCR derives from a human donor in good health. V and J are TRBV19 and TRBJ2-3, with 9 bases fitting TRBD1. This CDR3 reads CASRTGGSTDTQYF. The CDR3 DNA reads as TGTGCCAGTAGGACAGGGGGTTCGACAGATACGCAGTATTTT.